A single TCR beta chain is shown here with its context. Relapse was seen in all patients after autologous stem cell transplantation, and brentuximab vedotin exposure was variable. Classification of best responses gave complete response, partial response or progressive disease. The method was immunoSEQ multiplex PCR; TCRdb's version includes in-frame clones alone and lacks a portion of them. The sample has under 100,000 clones, approximately 91% seen once. The data were obtained in a study of PD-1 blockade in classical Hodgkin lymphoma. The CDR3 is 14 residues long. Trimming removed 0 bases at V and 6 bases at J, with 11 bases between. The germline CDR1 and CDR2 sequences are MNHEY and SVGAGI.

The chain joins TRBV6-5 to TRBJ2-5; weak D call: TRBD2 (5 bases). The receptor was derived from a human donor with classical Hodgkin lymphoma. The sample in question was peripheral blood mononuclear cells (PBMCs), obtained before the second cycle of nivolumab. The chain's CDR3 is CASSYSTGWKTQYF. In DNA, the CDR3 is TGTGCCAGCAGTTACTCGACGGGGTGGAAGACCCAGTACTTC.